This T cell receptor (beta chain) was captured in a study of blood T cells in healthy people across ages. The donors, all healthy, were Caucasians living in Russia, aged about 6 to 95. Approximately 9 milliliters was the volume of peripheral blood drawn from each donor. Per-sample PBMC isolation yielded at least 6.5 million cells. Using a J-beta primer mix together with a sample-barcoded 5' primer, a second PCR was run for roughly 6 to 11 cycles. Per sample, CDR3-containing paired-end reads numbered at least 2.5 million. TCRdb ran MiXCR on the 5' RACE reads and lists one entry per CDR3 protein. The table records 1.5 million to 2 million distinct CDR3 sequences, 40% to 55% of them present only once. The V end was cut by 3 bases, the J end by 11 bases, with 19 bases between. Germline V gene lookup returns CDR1 MDHEN and CDR2 SYDVKM. This CDR3 has 14 residues.

This sequence joins TRBV28 and TRBJ2-5; TRBD2 is a possible D gene (7 bases). The material sequenced was blood. This clonotype was sampled from a woman between 35 and 50 years old in good health. CDR3: CASSFRGARLEQYF. In DNA form, the CDR3 reads TGTGCCAGCAGTTTTCGGGGGGCCCGTTTGGAGCAGTACTTC.